This paragraph covers one TCR beta chain sequence. Its target is unknown. The data belong to a study of T cell responses to AZD1222 COVID-19 vaccine. Using immunoSEQ multiplex PCR, the repertoire was profiled, and TCRdb retains in-frame clones only, with some absent. The sample includes some 150,000 clones, about 92% of them seen just once. There are 14 residues in the CDR3. Unmatched junction bases numbered 5, after V lost 3 bases and J lost 9 bases. Germline V lookup: CDR1 SGHTA, CDR2 FQGNSA. Study results and caveats: A reported finding is that nearly half of spike-specific TCRs target unmutated variant regions. Donor demographics were predominantly white British with a female majority; clonal diversity may be underestimated. Breadth and depth of Spike-specific TCRs rose after two AZD1222 doses.

This rearrangement joins TRBV7-2 to TRBJ2-1; 10 nucleotides agree with TRBD2. This material consisted of peripheral blood, taken on day 0 of AZD1222 vaccination. This TCR was recovered from an adult in good health. CDR3: CASSFSGGYGEQFF. The DNA for the CDR3 is TGTGCCAGCAGCTTTAGCGGGGGGTATGGTGAGCAGTTCTTC.